The 11 T cell receptor beta chains given below trace back to one sample, sequenced in a study of T cell repertoires in cytomegalovirus infection. TCRdb reanalysed the reads using MiXCR and keeps one entry per CDR3 protein. The sample lists 550,000 to 850,000 distinct CDR3 sequences, 30% to 40% occurring once. The antigens these receptors bind are not known. The sample was cultured PBMCs, taken from culture after CMV antigen stimulation. All receptors come from a human donor in good health (CMV status not recorded). Some clones in this sample may be carry-over from other donors' samples.

This clonotype has only one observation. This chain uses TRBV2 with TRBJ1-5; TRBD1 matches 7 bases. This CDR3 spans 15 amino acids. Trimming removed 7 bases from V and 4 bases from J; junction bases left unmatched: 10. The germline V gene encodes CDR1 SNHLY and CDR2 FYNNEI. The CDR3 DNA reads TGTGCCAGCACCAGGCAGGGGGTAGGTAATCAGCCCCAGCATTTT. Its translation: CASTRQGVGNQPQHF.

Regarding this clonotype: One junction end does not reproduce the germline sequence, and a read error may be involved. The V and J genes are TRBV4-1 and TRBJ2-5; D gene uncertain. CDR1 and CDR2 from the germline V gene are MGHRA and YSYEKL. This CDR3 spans 14 amino acids. For the CDR3, the DNA is TGTGCCAGCAGCCAAGAGAATCTAGATGAGACCCAGTACTTC. Translating it yields CASSQENLDETQYF.

Written as DNA, the CDR3 is TGCAGTGCTAGAGCTAGTGGGCGGGAGTTCTACAATGAGCAGTTCTTC. It codes for CSARASGREFYNEQFF. This sequence joins TRBV20-1 and TRBJ2-1; 7 nucleotides match TRBD2. This CDR3 is built from 16 residues. Germline V gene data show CDR1 as DFQATT and CDR2 as SNEGSKA (reference sequence). V lost 1 base, J lost 3 bases, and 9 bases stayed unmatched.

A few counts support this clonotype. This sequence joins TRBV7-9 and TRBJ2-7; D might be TRBD1 (5 bases). Germline V CDR1 and CDR2: SEHNR, FQNEAQ (reference sequence). V was clipped by 1 base and J by 2 bases, with 9 bases between them. The CDR3 totals 14 residues. The CDR3 DNA reads as TGTGCCAGCAGCTTAGTGGGGCCCACCTACGAGCAGTACTTC. Translated: CASSLVGPTYEQYF.

The V gene is TRBV7-6, the J gene TRBJ1-1; D gene unclear. CDR1 and CDR2 (germline): SGHVS, FNYEAQ. The CDR3 totals 15 residues. Trimming removed 2 bases at V and 0 bases at J, with 10 bases between. CDR3 protein: CASSLSGGMNTEAFF. CDR3 nucleotide sequence: TGTGCCAGCAGCTTATCTGGCGGGATGAACACTGAAGCTTTCTTT.

As to this clonotype: Without the conserved terminal phenylalanine or tryptophan, this CDR3 likely stems from a read error. V gene TRBV7-2 combines with J gene TRBJ2-5; tentatively, D is TRBD1 or TRBD2 (6 bases each). Germline V lookup: CDR1 SGHTA, CDR2 FQGNSA. Deletions cut 4 bases from V and 5 bases from J, with 17 bases between. There are 15 residues in the CDR3. The CDR3: CASSSTGGRGETQYC. The CDR3 DNA sequence: TGTGCCAGCAGCTCAACCGGGGGCCGAGGGGAGACCCAGTACTGC.

This clonotype showed up many times. J is TRBJ2-5 and V is TRBV7-2; TRBD2 might be the D (5 bases). The CDR3 spans 18 residues. The germline V and J ends were trimmed by 5 bases and 2 bases, with 24 bases remaining between them. Per the germline V gene, CDR1 is SGHTA and CDR2 is FQGNSA. CDR3: CASSTPERRSSPQETQYF. CDR3 DNA: TGTGCCAGCAGCACCCCCGAGAGGCGGTCTAGCCCACAAGAGACCCAGTACTTC. The full variable domain, in which reference TRBV7-2 and TRBJ2-5 provide the parts outside the CDR3, is GAGVSQSPSNKVTEKGKDVELRCDPISGHTALYWYRQSLGQGLEFLIYFQGNSAPDKSGLPSDRFSAERTGGSVSTLTIQRTQQEDSAVYLCASSTPERRSSPQETQYFGPGTRLLVL.

This clonotype came up a few times. The chain uses TRBV4-1 and TRBJ2-3; 8 nucleotides line up with TRBD1. The V and J ends lost 6 bases and 4 bases, in that order; junction bases with no gene match: 9. This CDR3 is 15 amino acids long. The germline CDR1 and CDR2 sequences are MGHRA and YSYEKL. The CDR3 DNA follows: TGCGCCAGCAGTCCGAGACAGGGGCTGTCAGATACGCAGTATTTT. This encodes CASSPRQGLSDTQYF.

The CDR3 region has the DNA TGTGCCAGTAGTATGGCGACCCTCAATCAGCCCCAGCATTTT. Its translation is CASSMATLNQPQHF. The rearrangement links TRBV19 to TRBJ1-5, with D uncertain. CDR3 length: 14 residues. Trimming took off 3 bases at V and 3 bases at J, with 9 bases between the two ends. The germline V gene has CDR1 LNHDA and CDR2 SQIVND (reference sequence).

The chain uses TRBV6-8 and TRBJ1-1; D perhaps matches TRBD1 (6 bases). The CDR3 runs 15 residues. Germline CDR1 and CDR2: MNHGY and SAAAGT. V lost 2 bases and J 4 bases, leaving 14 bases between the germline ends. CDR3 coding DNA: TGTGCCAGCAGTTACGGGACACCCATCCGCACTGAAGCTTTCTTT. It encodes CASSYGTPIRTEAFF.

The chain carries TRBV7-2 and TRBJ1-5, with D possibly being TRBD1 (6 bases). The germline V and J ends were trimmed by 8 bases and 0 bases, with 14 bases remaining between them. The CDR3 extends over 15 amino acids. Germline CDR1 and CDR2: SGHTA and FQGNSA. CDR3 sequence reads: CASALTGNSNQPQHF. DNA for the CDR3: TGTGCCAGCGCCCTGACAGGAAATAGCAATCAGCCCCAGCATTTT.